This T cell receptor beta chain appears in the sequencing data of a study of T cell responses to AZD1222 COVID-19 vaccine. General study findings and limits: Mapped onto spike, vaccine-associated CD4 TCRs spanned it and were dominant at 160-218 and 743-854. Seropositive at baseline were only a handful of AZD1222 recipients. Donors were mostly white British, more females; clonal diversity possibly underestimated.

Germline V gene lookup returns CDR1 SGHAT and CDR2 FQNNGV. The CDR3 contains 16 residues. V gave up 1 base and J gave up 15 bases; unmatched junction bases: 15. Measured with immunoSEQ multiplex PCR; TCRdb has only the in-frame clones, and not every one. The sample records around 130,000 clones, 90% to 95% being singletons. This clone appeared a single time. Its antigen is undetermined. The rearrangement links TRBV11-2 to TRBJ2-1, with TRBD1 matching 10 bases. Sequences were derived from peripheral blood, sampled 28 days after the second AZD1222 dose. The clonotype comes from an adult who received the AZD1222 COVID-19 vaccine. CDR3 sequence reads: CASSLVGGTGVPLRFF. In nucleotides, the CDR3 is TGTGCCAGCAGCTTAGTGGGAGGGACAGGGGTTCCACTGCGGTTCTTC.